The 26 T cell receptor beta chains listed next were all sequenced from one sample in a study of blood T cell repertoires in COVID-19. Measured with immunoSEQ multiplex PCR; TCRdb has only the in-frame clones, and not every one. The data contain 360,000 or so clones, over 85% of them singletons. The source material was PBMCs or T cells enriched from blood (not recorded which). Receptors originate from a woman under 40 who had recovered from COVID-19.

The gene calls are TRBV28 and TRBJ1-1; D not resolved. Trimming left V 11 bases short and J 0 bases short, with 10 bases between. Germline lookup yields CDR1 MDHEN and CDR2 SYDVKM. The CDR3 spans 12 residues. The CDR3: CAYGVMNTEAFF. The CDR3 nucleotides read TGTGCCTACGGGGTTATGAACACTGAAGCTTTCTTT.

The V gene is TRBV7-2, the J gene TRBJ2-7; tentatively, D is TRBD2 (5 bases). The CDR3 length is 16 residues. V was pared by 5 bases and J by 2 bases, with 19 bases between. Per the germline V gene, CDR1 is SGHTA and CDR2 is FQGNSA. The CDR3 DNA sequence: TGTGCCAGCAGCGATGGGCGGGCGGGCCTGACCTACGAGCAGTACTTC. Its translation is CASSDGRAGLTYEQYF. Full variable domain (remainder filled in from reference TRBV7-2 and TRBJ2-7): GAGVSQSPSNKVTEKGKDVELRCDPISGHTALYWYRQSLGQGLEFLIYFQGNSAPDKSGLPSDRFSAERTGGSVSTLTIQRTQQEDSAVYLCASSDGRAGLTYEQYFGPGTRLTVT.

The chain is built from TRBV9 and TRBJ1-3; no firm D call. The germline gives CDR1 SGDLS, CDR2 YYNGEE. V lost 0 bases, J lost 2 bases, and 9 bases lay in between. The CDR3 covers 15 residues. The CDR3 DNA follows: TGTGCCAGCAGCGTAGACGGGAAAGCTGGAAACACCATATATTTT. Protein: CASSVDGKAGNTIYF.

V and J are TRBV5-1 and TRBJ1-1, with unresolved D. Looked up from germline, CDR1 is SGHRS and CDR2 is YFSETQ. CDR3 length: 15 amino acids. V was shortened by 4 bases and J by 3 bases, with 16 bases between the two germline ends. CDR3 nucleotide sequence: TGCGCCAGCAGCCCTCTGGGGAGATGGGACACTGAAGCTTTCTTT. This codes for CASSPLGRWDTEAFF.

CDR3 bases: TGTGCCAGCAACCCGACAGGTACTATCAATCAGCCCCAGCATTTT. Translation gives CASNPTGTINQPQHF. The rearrangement uses TRBV27 and TRBJ1-5; D perhaps matches TRBD1 (6 bases). CDR1 MNHEY and CDR2 SMNVEV come from the germline V gene (reference sequence). This CDR3 contains 15 residues. V lost 7 bases to trimming and J lost 3 bases, with 16 bases between them.

The V and J genes are TRBV29-1 and TRBJ2-1, with TRBD2 identical over 13 bases. Germline V gene sequence: CDR1 SQVTM, CDR2 ANQGSEA. CDR3 length: 14 amino acids. V lost 6 bases to trimming and J lost 7 bases; unmatched junction nucleotides: 6. CDR3 bases: TGCAGCGTGCGGACTAGCGGGAGTTGGAATGAGCAGTTCTTC. Encoded protein: CSVRTSGSWNEQFF.

The chain has TRBV11-1 and TRBJ1-1; perhaps TRBD1 as D (6 bases). V was cut by 5 bases and J by 5 bases, with 15 bases left in between. This CDR3 is 14 amino acids long. CDR1 and CDR2 (germline): SGHAT, FQDESV (reference sequence). CDR3 sequence: CASSPTWGLTEAFF. CDR3 nucleotides: TGTGCCAGCAGCCCGACGTGGGGGCTGACTGAAGCTTTCTTT.

The rearrangement joins TRBV6-5 to TRBJ1-4; possibly TRBD1 for D (5 bases). CDR1 MNHEY and CDR2 SVGAGI come from the germline V gene. This CDR3 spans 14 amino acids. V lost 8 bases, J lost 8 bases, and 18 bases lay in between. The CDR3 bases are TGTGCCAGCGGCCTCCGCAGGGAATTGGAAAAACTGTTTTTT. Its translation is CASGLRRELEKLFF.

The genes are TRBV9 and TRBJ2-1, with 9 nucleotides matching TRBD2. V dropped 4 bases and J dropped 3; count of bases not matched to a gene: 8. Germline values: CDR1 SGDLS, CDR2 YYNGEE. This CDR3 is 16 amino acids long. Here the CDR3 DNA reads TGTGCCAGCAGCTCCCCGGCGGGAGGGGGCTACAATGAGCAGTTCTTC. This sequence encodes CASSSPAGGGYNEQFF.

This chain uses TRBV2 with TRBJ1-5; D call uncertain. Germline loops: CDR1 SNHLY, CDR2 FYNNEI. The CDR3 runs 17 residues. Trimming pared 8 bases from V and 2 bases from J, leaving 22 bases between. For the CDR3, the DNA is TGTGCCAGCTTCCTGTGCAGGTTGGGAGACGGCAATCAGCCCCAGCATTTT. This codes for CASFLCRLGDGNQPQHF.

The J gene is TRBJ1-2, the V gene TRBV28; D is uncertain. In germline, CDR1 is MDHEN, CDR2 SYDVKM. V shed 3 bases and J shed 1 base, with 9 bases lying between them. The CDR3 is 14 amino acids. The CDR3 spells CASSFEKSNYGYTF. In nucleotides, the CDR3 is TGTGCCAGCAGTTTTGAGAAGAGTAACTATGGCTACACCTTC.

V is TRBV2 and J is TRBJ2-5, with a weak D call TRBD1 (6 bases). CDR3 length: 18 amino acids. V was shortened by 4 bases and J by 1 base, with 22 bases between the two germline ends. Germline-derived CDR1 and CDR2 are SNHLY and FYNNEI. The CDR3 sequence is CASSGYRVGTEFQETQYF. The CDR3 nucleotides read TGTGCCAGCAGTGGGTACAGGGTGGGAACAGAGTTCCAAGAGACCCAGTACTTC.

The chain uses TRBV27 and TRBJ2-7; 7 nucleotides match TRBD2. V gave up 2 bases and J gave up 4 bases; unmatched junction bases: 14. The CDR3 spans 17 residues. The V gene's germline CDR1 is MNHEY and CDR2 SMNVEV (reference sequence). CDR3 DNA sequence: TGTGCCAGCAGTTTAAGTAGAGGGGATTTGCGGGAGTACGAGCAGTACTTC. As protein: CASSLSRGDLREYEQYF.

V gene TRBV7-7 combines with J gene TRBJ2-6; the match to TRBD1 covers 8 bases. From germline, CDR1 is SSHAT and CDR2 FNYEAQ (reference sequence). V trimming: 5 bases; J trimming: 0 bases; junction bases outside the gene matches: 6. The CDR3 is 17 amino acids. The chain's CDR3 is CASSPTGANSGANVLTF. The CDR3, as DNA: TGTGCCAGCAGCCCGACAGGGGCCAACTCTGGGGCCAACGTCCTGACTTTC.

The chain carries TRBV10-1 and TRBJ2-1, with 9 nucleotides matching TRBD1. J was trimmed by 10 bases and V by 4 bases; bases with no gene match: 5. The CDR3 runs to 13 residues. Looked up from germline, CDR1 is WNHNN and CDR2 is SYGVQD (reference sequence). Here the CDR3 reads CASSGDRVGEQFF. CDR3 DNA: TGCGCCAGCAGTGGGGACAGGGTCGGGGAGCAGTTCTTC.

The CDR3 DNA is TGTGCCGCCTATGACCGGGAGGGGATGAACACTGAAGCTTTCTTT. Residues: CAAYDREGMNTEAFF. V is TRBV6-5 and J is TRBJ1-1; D possibly corresponds to TRBD1 (5 bases). V was trimmed by 11 bases and J by 0 bases, leaving 19 bases between them. Germline V gene lookup returns CDR1 MNHEY and CDR2 SVGAGI. The length of the CDR3 is 15 residues.

The chain joins TRBV9 to TRBJ2-7; D perhaps matches TRBD1 (5 bases). Between the trimmed V and J ends, which lost 4 bases and 4 bases, there was a span of 12 bases. The CDR3 totals 13 residues. CDR1 SGDLS and CDR2 YYNGEE come from the germline V gene. The CDR3 DNA sequence: TGTGCCAGCAGCCTTGGGGCAGGATACGAGCAGTACTTC. Its protein is CASSLGAGYEQYF.

The chain has TRBV20-1 and TRBJ2-7; D uncertain. The length of the CDR3 is 13 residues. V was pared by 3 bases and J by 0 bases, with 9 bases between. CDR1 is DFQATT, CDR2 SNEGSKA, per germline (reference sequence). This CDR3 reads CSASWQDSYEQYF. The CDR3 DNA reads as TGCAGTGCTAGTTGGCAGGACTCCTACGAGCAGTACTTC.

The chain joins TRBV7-9 to TRBJ2-3; 7 nucleotides agree with TRBD2. V gave up 1 base and J gave up 2 bases; unmatched junction bases: 9. The CDR3 runs to 17 residues. Germline CDR1 is SEHNR and CDR2 is FQNEAQ (reference sequence). Here the CDR3 DNA reads TGTGCCAGCAGCTTAGGAAGAGCTAGCGGACCCACAGATACGCAGTATTTT. Translating it yields CASSLGRASGPTDTQYF.

V usage is TRBV6-5 and J usage is TRBJ1-3; tentatively, D is TRBD1 (5 bases). Germline loops: CDR1 MNHEY, CDR2 SVGAGI. This CDR3 is built from 13 residues. The ends were cut back, 8 bases at V and 0 bases at J, with 8 bases in the middle. The CDR3 coding sequence is TGTGCCAGCCCCGGGGGCTCTGGAAACACCATATATTTT. Residues: CASPGGSGNTIYF.

J is TRBJ1-1 and V is TRBV12-3 or TRBV12-4; TRBD1 matches 10 bases. The CDR3 contains 13 residues. Unmatched junction bases numbered 6, after V lost 6 bases and J lost 8 bases. CDR3 amino acids: CASSPDRGREAFF. CDR3 coding DNA: TGTGCCAGCAGCCCCGACAGGGGGCGGGAAGCTTTCTTT.

This chain uses TRBV12-5 with TRBJ2-7; 8 bases are a match to TRBD2. The CDR3 contains 19 residues. The V and J ends lost 5 bases and 5 bases, in that order; junction bases with no gene match: 23. Germline CDR1 reads LGHNT; CDR2 reads FRNRAP. The CDR3 DNA reads TGTGCTAGTGGTGGAATTTCGGGACTAGTTGGGGGACTTCTCGACGAGCAGTACTTC. This translates into CASGGISGLVGGLLDEQYF.

The chain employs TRBV19 and TRBJ2-2; TRBD2 matches at 14 bases. The trim removed 8 bases at V and 6 bases at J, leaving 17 bases unmatched. Looked up from germline, CDR1 is LNHDA and CDR2 is SQIVND (reference sequence). The CDR3 has 19 residues. CDR3 loop: CASQRTSGRIITKPGELFF. CDR3 DNA sequence: TGTGCCAGTCAGAGGACTAGCGGGAGGATCATCACGAAACCCGGGGAGCTGTTTTTT.

The V call is TRBV10-2, the J call TRBJ1-2; D remains ambiguous. CDR1 and CDR2 from the germline V gene are WSHSY and SAAADI. V was trimmed by 4 bases and J by 5 bases, leaving 8 bases between them. The CDR3 runs 12 residues. CDR3 protein: CASSVNQYGYTF. The CDR3 DNA reads TGCGCCAGCAGTGTAAATCAGTATGGCTACACCTTC.

CDR3 sequence (DNA): TGTGCCAGCAGTTACGCCAGGACTCACACTGAAGCTTTCTTT. Translating gives CASSYARTHTEAFF. The rearrangement uses TRBV6-5 and TRBJ1-1; D remains unclear. The germline V gene has CDR1 MNHEY and CDR2 SVGAGI. V was clipped by 2 bases and J by 3 bases, with 10 bases between them. The CDR3 is 14 amino acids.

The count of this clone is one. This chain links TRBV19 with TRBJ1-1; D may be TRBD1 (6 bases). The CDR3 runs 15 residues. V lost 11 bases to trimming and J lost 4 bases, with 23 bases between them. Per the germline V gene, CDR1 is LNHDA and CDR2 is SQIVND (reference sequence). The CDR3 protein is CARRAITGMGTEAFF. CDR3 DNA: TGTGCCCGCAGAGCAATCACAGGGATGGGCACTGAAGCTTTCTTT.